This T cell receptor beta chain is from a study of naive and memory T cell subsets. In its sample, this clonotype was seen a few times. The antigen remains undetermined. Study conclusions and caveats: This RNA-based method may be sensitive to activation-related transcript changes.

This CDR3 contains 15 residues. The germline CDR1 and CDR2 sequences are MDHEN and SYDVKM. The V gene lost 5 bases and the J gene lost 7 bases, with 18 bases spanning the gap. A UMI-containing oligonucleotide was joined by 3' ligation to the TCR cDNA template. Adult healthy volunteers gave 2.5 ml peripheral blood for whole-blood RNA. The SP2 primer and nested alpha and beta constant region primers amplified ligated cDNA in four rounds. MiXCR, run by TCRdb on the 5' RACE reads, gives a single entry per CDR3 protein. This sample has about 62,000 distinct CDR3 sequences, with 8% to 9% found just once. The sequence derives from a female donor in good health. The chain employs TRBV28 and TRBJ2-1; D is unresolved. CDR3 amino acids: CASSPFGALGNEQFF. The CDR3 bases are TGTGCCAGCAGTCCGTTTGGTGCTTTAGGGAATGAGCAGTTCTTC.